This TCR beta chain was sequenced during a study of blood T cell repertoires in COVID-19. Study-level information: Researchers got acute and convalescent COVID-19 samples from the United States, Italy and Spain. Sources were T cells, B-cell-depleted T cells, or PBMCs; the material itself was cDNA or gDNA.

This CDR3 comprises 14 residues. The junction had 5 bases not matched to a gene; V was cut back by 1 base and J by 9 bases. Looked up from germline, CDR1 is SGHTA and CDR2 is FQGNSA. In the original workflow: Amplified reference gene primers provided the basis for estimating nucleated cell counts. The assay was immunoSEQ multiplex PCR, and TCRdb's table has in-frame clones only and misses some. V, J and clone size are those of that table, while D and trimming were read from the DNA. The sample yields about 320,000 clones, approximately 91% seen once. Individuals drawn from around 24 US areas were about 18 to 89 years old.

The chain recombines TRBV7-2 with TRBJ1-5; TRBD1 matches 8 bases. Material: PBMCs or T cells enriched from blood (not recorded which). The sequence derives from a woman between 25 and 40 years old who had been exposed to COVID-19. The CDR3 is CASSLGQGQGPQHF. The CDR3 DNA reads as TGTGCCAGCAGCTTAGGACAGGGGCAAGGGCCCCAGCATTTT.